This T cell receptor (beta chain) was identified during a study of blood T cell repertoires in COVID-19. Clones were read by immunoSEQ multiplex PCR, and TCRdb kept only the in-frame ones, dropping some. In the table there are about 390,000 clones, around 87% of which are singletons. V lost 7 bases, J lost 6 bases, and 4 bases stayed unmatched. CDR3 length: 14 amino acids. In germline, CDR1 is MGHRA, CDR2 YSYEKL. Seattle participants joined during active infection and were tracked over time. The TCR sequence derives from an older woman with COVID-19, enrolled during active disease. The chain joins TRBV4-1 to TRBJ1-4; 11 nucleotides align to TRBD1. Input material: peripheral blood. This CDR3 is CASNWDRGDEKLFF. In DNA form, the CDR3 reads TGCGCCAGCAACTGGGACAGGGGGGATGAAAAACTGTTTTTT.